A selection of T cell receptor beta chains follows, all from one sample in a study of tumor-infiltrating lymphocytes in localized non-small cell lung cancer. Data came from immunoSEQ multiplex PCR; TCRdb stores just in-frame clones and leaves some out. The top ten hold around 12% of the sample, which has roughly 13,000 clones, nearly 85% seen once. Sequencing input: uninvolved lung tissue not adjacent to the tumor. Every receptor here comes from a human donor with non-small cell lung cancer. Both conserved end residues are part of each CDR3. The D gene is left open where the match is weak. A row's size may be missing; if present it is once, few, many or a size class.

d_gene	abundance	v_gene	j_gene	CDR3nt	CDR3aa
-	-	TRBV15	TRBJ1-5	TGTGCCACCAGCATTGGGGGCGTGAATCAGCCCCAGCATTTT	CATSIGGVNQPQHF
-	-	TRBV10-2	TRBJ1-1	TGCGCCAGCAGCCGTCCCGGGACGGGGAACACTGAAGCTTTCTTT	CASSRPGTGNTEAFF
TRBD2	-	TRBV19	TRBJ2-7	TGTGCCAGTAGTATCGTTGCGGGGGAGTCCTACGAGCAGTACTTC	CASSIVAGESYEQYF
-	once	TRBV11-2	TRBJ1-1	TGTGCCAGCAGCTCGATAAAGGGACCCCGAGGGGACACTGAAGCTTTCTTT	CASSSIKGPRGDTEAFF
-	-	TRBV27	TRBJ2-7	TGTGCCAGCAGTTTCGGGGGGCCCACCTACGAGCAGTACTTC	CASSFGGPTYEQYF
-	once	TRBV7-8	TRBJ2-7	TGTGCCAGCAGCCTAACCCGGACAGCCTCCTACGAGCAGTACTTC	CASSLTRTASYEQYF
-	-	TRBV4-3	TRBJ1-4	TGCGCCAGCAGCCAAAGATTGACAGGATCAGGAACTAATGAAAAACTGTTTTTT	CASSQRLTGSGTNEKLFF
-	-	TRBV4-3	TRBJ2-6	TGCGCCAGCAATAACCCTGGGGCCAACGTCCTGACTTTC	CASNNPGANVLTF
TRBD2	once	TRBV5-1	TRBJ2-3	TGCGCCAGCAGCTTGATAGGGGAGGGGGATACGCAGTATTTT	CASSLIGEGDTQYF
-	-	TRBV5-4	TRBJ2-3	TGTGCCAGCAGCTCCGTTCGGGGGGCGGGTAGAGATACGCAGTATTTT	CASSSVRGAGRDTQYF
TRBD2	-	TRBV10-1	TRBJ2-1	TGCGCCAGCAGTGAGTCCATGATAGCGGGGGGCTCCTTCTTC	CASSESMIAGGSFF
-	-	TRBV5-1	TRBJ1-1	TGCGCCAGCAGGACCGGGACGGCGAACACTGAAGCTTTCTTT	CASRTGTANTEAFF
TRBD1	-	TRBV2	TRBJ1-5	TGTGCCAGCAGTGAAGTAACAGGGGGCCCACAGCCCCAGCATTTT	CASSEVTGGPQPQHF
-	-	TRBV9	TRBJ1-3	TGTGCCAGCAGCGTAGATCCGGGAAATACCGGAAACACCATATATTTT	CASSVDPGNTGNTIYF
-	-	TRBV21-1	TRBJ1-4	TGTGCCAGCACGGGACAGGATCATACAACTAATGAAAAACTGTTTTTT	CASTGQDHTTNEKLFF
-	-	TRBV11-3	TRBJ2-7	TGTGCCAGCTACCCCGCGTTGAGGAGTTACGAGCAGTACTTC	CASYPALRSYEQYF
-	-	TRBV21-1	TRBJ1-2	TGTGCCAGCAGCAAACTGGGCAATTTAGGGTACCCTTCCGGCTACACCTTC	CASSKLGNLGYPSGYTF
-	-	TRBV5-6	TRBJ1-2	TGTGCCAGCAGCTTGGCCCTGGGGATGAGCTATGGCTACACCTTC	CASSLALGMSYGYTF
TRBD1	-	TRBV5-1	TRBJ1-3	TGCGCCAGCAGCTATGGGACAGGGGGCACTGGAAACACCATATATTTT	CASSYGTGGTGNTIYF
-	medium-sized	TRBV19	TRBJ1-1	TGTGCCAGTAGGGGGAGTGTTGAAGCTTTCTTT	CASRGSVEAFF
-	-	TRBV6-1	TRBJ1-2	TGTGCCAGCACCCGCGCAGGTTACTATGGCTACACCTTC	CASTRAGYYGYTF
-	-	TRBV6-1	TRBJ2-1	TGTGCCAGCAGGATATCGGGGGTTTCCTACAATGAGCAGTTCTTC	CASRISGVSYNEQFF
-	-	TRBV2	TRBJ2-7	TGTGCCAGCAGTGGTAGGACAGCGTCCTACGAGCAGTACTTC	CASSGRTASYEQYF
TRBD2	-	TRBV6-5	TRBJ2-1	TGTGCCAGCAGTTCTAGCGGGCTAACCTACAATGAGCAGTTCTTC	CASSSSGLTYNEQFF
TRBD2	once	TRBV7-2	TRBJ2-5	TGTGCCAGCAGCTCCGGACTAGCGTCAGAGACCCAGTACTTC	CASSSGLASETQYF
TRBD1	-	TRBV9	TRBJ1-4	TGTGCCAGCAGCGCAGGGAAACAGGGGTCTAATGAAAAACTGTTTTTT	CASSAGKQGSNEKLFF
-	once	TRBV6-1	TRBJ1-4	TGTGCCAGCAGCCGGGTAACGCTGAGTGAAAAACTGTTTTTT	CASSRVTLSEKLFF
-	-	TRBV27	TRBJ2-7	TGTGCCAGCAGTTTTGGTAGGGGCTACGAGCAGTACTTC	CASSFGRGYEQYF
TRBD1	-	TRBV30	TRBJ1-1	TGTGCCTGGAGTCCAATCAGGGGGCGGAACACTGAAGCTTTCTTT	CAWSPIRGRNTEAFF
-	-	TRBV14	TRBJ1-3	TGTGCCAGCAGCCAAGTATCCTTCTCTGGAAACACCATATATTTT	CASSQVSFSGNTIYF
TRBD2	-	TRBV2	TRBJ2-3	TGTGCCAGCAGTGACTGGCGGGGGGGTTGGGCAGATACGCAGTATTTT	CASSDWRGGWADTQYF
-	-	TRBV11-2	TRBJ1-1	TGTGCCAGCAGCTTAGATCCACGGCTGAACACTGAAGCTTTCTTT	CASSLDPRLNTEAFF
-	few	TRBV7-3	TRBJ1-6	TGTGCCAGCAAAGATCCCGGGGAGGGGTTAAAGGGGGCACCCCTCCACTTT	CASKDPGEGLKGAPLHF
-	-	TRBV10-3	TRBJ2-1	TGTGCCATCAGTAGAGGTGACACGTACAATGAGCAGTTCTTC	CAISRGDTYNEQFF
-	-	TRBV6-1	TRBJ2-1	TGTGCCGGCCATCGGGGGAGCAATGAGCAGTTCTTC	CAGHRGSNEQFF
-	-	TRBV10-1	TRBJ1-1	TGCGCCAGCAGTGAGGACCCCTTATCTCCTTACACTGAAGCTTTCTTT	CASSEDPLSPYTEAFF
-	-	TRBV19	TRBJ1-5	TGTGCCAGTAGTATTCTGTCAGGCAGGTTCAATCAGCCCCAGCATTTT	CASSILSGRFNQPQHF
TRBD1	-	TRBV5-1	TRBJ1-5	TGCGCCAGCAGCTTGGTGGACAGGGGCGGAGGCAGCAATCAGCCCCAGCATTTT	CASSLVDRGGGSNQPQHF
-	-	TRBV19	TRBJ2-2	TGTGCCACCCGGTCGAGGGCGGATTATGGCACCGGGGAGCTGTTTTTT	CATRSRADYGTGELFF
-	medium-sized	TRBV6-5	TRBJ1-6	TGTGCCAGCAAGAGGGGGGAGTCCTATAATTCACCCCTCCACTTT	CASKRGESYNSPLHF
TRBD1	-	TRBV6-6	TRBJ1-2	TGTGCCACCAACCCCCAGGGGGGCCTATATGGCTACACCTTC	CATNPQGGLYGYTF
TRBD1	-	TRBV5-1	TRBJ2-7	TGCGCCAGCAGCCCGAACAGGGGCGAGCAGTACTTC	CASSPNRGEQYF
-	-	TRBV5-8	TRBJ2-7	TGTGCCAGCAGCCCGAAGACCCGGCAGGCGAACTACGAGCAGTACTTC	CASSPKTRQANYEQYF
TRBD1	-	TRBV28	TRBJ1-2	TGTGCCAGCAGTTCGGGGACAGGGGGCGACCCTAACTATGGCTACACCTTC	CASSSGTGGDPNYGYTF